This TCR beta chain was profiled in a study of preoperative IRX-2 immunotherapy in early breast cancer (dated by TCRdb to the late 2010s). Taken with the paper, the label for treatment or condition translates to: preoperative locoregional IRX-2 cytokine immunotherapy. The samples were obtained from a phase Ib study that tested preoperative, locoregional IRX-2 cytokine immunotherapy designed to prime immune responses. Patients with early-stage breast cancer who were given IRX-2 before surgery served as donors. Regarding this clone: No antigen is known for it. Qualities for individual bases were not recorded, and no much larger clone is one base off.

The library came from the immunoSEQ multiplex PCR assay. Drawn from immuneACCESS, this table holds only the in-frame rearrangements with V and J called that TCRdb kept. Clones are partly lost; checked studies trace under half to an unresolved V gene and leave the rest unexplained. The table for this sample lists several hundred clones; about 80% of them were counted only once. Approximately 7.5% of the sample comes from the top ten. Sequenced here: tumor tissue, sampled before IRX-2 immunotherapy. The origin of this receptor is a human donor with breast cancer.

The CDR3 protein sequence reads: CASRGGDSSYNSPLHF. The DNA sequence is TGTGCCAGCAGGGGCGGAGACAGCTCCTATAATTCACCCCTCCACTTT. The V and J segments used are TRBV6-8 and TRBJ1-6, with a weak D call of TRBD1 (5 bases match). The germline V gene sets CDR1 to MNHGY and CDR2 to SAAAGT. Cut back by 6 bases and 0 bases, the V and J ends lie 12 bases apart. Including the terminal cysteine and phenylalanine, the CDR3 comprises 16 residues. Of all the DNA, just the CDR3 is kept, 48 bases in frame from base 1.